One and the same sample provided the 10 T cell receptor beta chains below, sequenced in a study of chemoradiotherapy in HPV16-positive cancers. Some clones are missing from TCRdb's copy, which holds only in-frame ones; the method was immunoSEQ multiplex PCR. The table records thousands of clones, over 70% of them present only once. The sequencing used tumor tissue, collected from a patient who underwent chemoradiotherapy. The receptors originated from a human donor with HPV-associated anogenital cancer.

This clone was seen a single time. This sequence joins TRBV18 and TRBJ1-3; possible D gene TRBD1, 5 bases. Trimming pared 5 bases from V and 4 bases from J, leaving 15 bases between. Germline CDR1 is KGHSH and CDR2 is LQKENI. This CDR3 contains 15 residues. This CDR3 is CASSNQWGDGNTIYF. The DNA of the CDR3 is TGTGCCAGCTCAAACCAGTGGGGCGACGGAAACACCATATATTTT.

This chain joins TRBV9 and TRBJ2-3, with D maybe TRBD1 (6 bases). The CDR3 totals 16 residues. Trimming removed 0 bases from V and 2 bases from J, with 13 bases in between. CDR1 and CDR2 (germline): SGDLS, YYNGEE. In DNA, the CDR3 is TGTGCCAGCAGCGTAGCGGCAGGGGCATACACAGATACGCAGTATTTT. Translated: CASSVAAGAYTDTQYF.

The CDR3, as DNA: TGCAGCGTTGAAACTGGGGCAGGAGAGACCCAGTACTTC. Protein: CSVETGAGETQYF. V is TRBV29-1 and J is TRBJ2-5; TRBD1 is a possible D gene (5 bases). The CDR3 has 13 residues. Per germline, CDR1 SQVTM and CDR2 ANQGSEA. Trimming shortened V by 2 bases and J by 4 bases, and 11 bases separated the two germline ends.

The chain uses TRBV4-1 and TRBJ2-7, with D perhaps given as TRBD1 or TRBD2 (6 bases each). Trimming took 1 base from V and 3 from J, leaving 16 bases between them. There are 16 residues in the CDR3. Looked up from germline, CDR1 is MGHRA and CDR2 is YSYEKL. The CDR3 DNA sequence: TGCGCCAGCAGCCAAGCCGAGAGGGGGGCGGTCTACGAGCAGTACTTC. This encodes CASSQAERGAVYEQYF.

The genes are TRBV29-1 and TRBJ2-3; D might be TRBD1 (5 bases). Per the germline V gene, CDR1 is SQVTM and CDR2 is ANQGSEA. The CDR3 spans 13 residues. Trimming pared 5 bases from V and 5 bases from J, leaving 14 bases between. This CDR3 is CSVPVLRVDTQYF. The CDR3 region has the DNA TGCAGCGTTCCCGTGCTCAGGGTAGATACGCAGTATTTT.

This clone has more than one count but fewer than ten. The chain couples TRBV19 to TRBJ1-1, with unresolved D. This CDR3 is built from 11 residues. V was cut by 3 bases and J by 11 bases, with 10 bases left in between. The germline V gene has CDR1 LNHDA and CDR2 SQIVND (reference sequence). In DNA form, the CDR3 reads TGTGCCAGTAGTATGCAGAGGCGGGCTTTCTTT. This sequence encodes CASSMQRRAFF.

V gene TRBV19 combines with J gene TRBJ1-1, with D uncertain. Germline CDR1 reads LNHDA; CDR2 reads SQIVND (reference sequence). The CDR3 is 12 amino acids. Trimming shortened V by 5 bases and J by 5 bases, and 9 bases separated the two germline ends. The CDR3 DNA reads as TGTGCCAGTAGTGAAAAGGTAACTGAAGCTTTCTTT. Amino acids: CASSEKVTEAFF.

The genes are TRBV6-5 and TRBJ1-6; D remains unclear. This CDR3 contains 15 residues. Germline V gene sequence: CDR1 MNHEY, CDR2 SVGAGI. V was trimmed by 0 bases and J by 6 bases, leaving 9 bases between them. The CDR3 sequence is CASSYSNPANSPLHF. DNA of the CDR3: TGTGCCAGCAGTTACTCGAATCCGGCTAATTCACCCCTCCACTTT.

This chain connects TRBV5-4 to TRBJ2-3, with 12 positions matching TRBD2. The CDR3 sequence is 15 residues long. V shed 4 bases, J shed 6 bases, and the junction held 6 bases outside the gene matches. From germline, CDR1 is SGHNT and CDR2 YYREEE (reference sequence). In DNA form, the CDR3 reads TGTGCCAGCAGCGTAACTAGCGGGGGGATGGATACGCAGTATTTT. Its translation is CASSVTSGGMDTQYF.

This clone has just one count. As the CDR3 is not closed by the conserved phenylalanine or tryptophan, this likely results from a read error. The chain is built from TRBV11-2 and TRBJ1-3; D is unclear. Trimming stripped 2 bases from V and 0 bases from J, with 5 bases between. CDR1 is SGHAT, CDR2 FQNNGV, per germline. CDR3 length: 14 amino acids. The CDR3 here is CASSLSVSGNTIYS. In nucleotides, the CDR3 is TGTGCCAGCAGCTTATCAGTCTCTGGAAACACCATATATTCT.